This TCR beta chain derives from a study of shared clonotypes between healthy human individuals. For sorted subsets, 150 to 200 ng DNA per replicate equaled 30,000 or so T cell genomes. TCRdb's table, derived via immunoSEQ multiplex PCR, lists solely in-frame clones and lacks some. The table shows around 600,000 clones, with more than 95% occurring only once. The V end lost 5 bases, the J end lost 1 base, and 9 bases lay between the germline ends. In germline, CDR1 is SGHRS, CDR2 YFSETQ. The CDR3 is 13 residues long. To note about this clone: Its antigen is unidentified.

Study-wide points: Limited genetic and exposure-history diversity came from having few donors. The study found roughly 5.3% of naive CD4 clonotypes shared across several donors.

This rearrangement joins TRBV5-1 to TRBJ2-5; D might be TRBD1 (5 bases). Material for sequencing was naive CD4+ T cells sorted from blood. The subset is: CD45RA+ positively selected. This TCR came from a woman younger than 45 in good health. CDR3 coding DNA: TGCGCCAGCAGTTCCAGGGCCCAAGAGACCCAGTACTTC. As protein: CASSSRAQETQYF. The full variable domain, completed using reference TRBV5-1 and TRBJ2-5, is KAGVTQTPRYLIKTRGQQVTLSCSPISGHRSVSWYQQTPGQGLQFLFEYFSETQRNKGNFPGRFSGRQFSNSRSEMNVSTLELGDSALYLCASSSRAQETQYFGPGTRLLVL.